This record looks at one TCR beta chain sequence and its context. The time point was: patch test 2, 6 weeks after DPC sensitization. Regarding treatment: therapeutic diphenylcyclopropenone sensitization with weekly scalp DPC. At patch-test visits, sampling came before the patch test. This specimen comes from a study of human T cells and chemical hapten exposure. Looking at the study overall: DPC at 2% was the sensitizing agent, placed on about 2 cm by about 2 cm of upper inner arm skin.

A single record per CDR3 protein comes from TCRdb applying MiXCR to the RACE reads. The data show roughly 100,000 distinct CDR3 sequences, about a tenth seen once. CDR1 is SEHNR and CDR2 is FQNEAQ in the germline V gene (reference sequence). The CDR3 is 11 amino acids. Trimming pared 5 bases from V and 4 bases from J, leaving 3 bases between. Sequenced here: whole blood, sampled in connection with sensitization to the hapten diphenylcyclopropenone (DPC). The chain is built from TRBV7-9 and TRBJ1-3; D unclear. The TCR was taken from a woman in her thirties or forties with alopecia areata. Some clones in this sample may be carry-over from other donors' samples. CDR3 loop: CASSGGNTIYF. DNA for the CDR3: TGTGCCAGCAGCGGGGGAAACACCATATATTTT.